The 3 T cell receptor beta chains listed next were all sequenced from one sample in a study of T-cell reconstitution after alpha-beta-depleted transplantation in children. The TCRbeta library was prepared with unique molecular identifiers. Via MiXCR, TCRdb re-called the PCR reads, giving one row per CDR3 protein. The sample holds roughly 570,000 distinct CDR3 sequences, about a quarter seen once. This sample comprised PBMCs, obtained before TCRalphabeta/CD19-depleted stem cell transplant. The receptor source for this set is a boy under two years old with Wiskott-Aldrich syndrome, due to receive a stem cell transplant.

This clonotype was detected a few times. V and J are TRBV20-1 and TRBJ2-3, with 8 bases fitting TRBD2. The CDR3 is made up of 11 amino acids. V lost 5 bases and J lost 11; bases outside the gene matches: 6. The V gene's germline CDR1 is DFQATT and CDR2 SNEGSKA (reference sequence). The CDR3 protein is CSALAGTRQYF. The CDR3 nucleotides are TGCAGTGCTCTAGCCGGGACTAGGCAGTATTTT.

V usage is TRBV5-1 and J usage is TRBJ2-6, with D tentatively TRBD1 (6 bases). The CDR3 loop spans 15 amino acids. Germline V gene data show CDR1 as SGHRS and CDR2 as YFSETQ. Trimming left V 4 bases short and J 2 bases short, with 10 bases between. CDR3 amino acids: CASSQNRAGANVLTF. CDR3 DNA sequence: TGCGCCAGCAGCCAGAACAGGGCTGGGGCCAACGTCCTGACTTTC.

This clonotype has only a few counts. V and J are TRBV3-1 and TRBJ2-7, with 12 bases identical to TRBD2. Germline-derived CDR1 and CDR2 are LGHDT and YNNKEL (reference sequence). The CDR3 extends over 16 amino acids. The J segment lost 2 bases and the V segment lost 0 bases, leaving 2 bases of the junction unmatched. CDR3 nucleotides: TGTGCCAGCAGCCAAGACTCTAGCGGGAGGGCCTACGAGCAGTACTTC. Translated, it gives CASSQDSSGRAYEQYF.